In its sample, the clone carrying this TCR beta chain was seen once. What it binds is not known. At one boundary the junction diverges from the germline segment, which might be a read error. This specimen comes from a study of type 1 regulatory T cells. Study results and limitations: Compared with non-Tr1 cells, Tr1 cells showed a narrower TCR repertoire.

CDR1 is DFQATT and CDR2 is SNEGSKA in the germline V gene (reference sequence). This CDR3 has 16 residues. TCRdb re-called the reads with MiXCR, one entry per CDR3 protein. The sample has about 62,000 distinct CDR3 sequences, approximately 60% seen once. This receptor was obtained from a human donor in good health. Sequenced material: cultured non-Tr1 T cells, either the whole culture or a sorted T cell fraction (not recorded which). The chain links TRBV20-1 to TRBJ1-5; 8 bases match TRBD1. The DNA of the CDR3 is TGCAGTGTTAGAGGAACAGGGGGTTCGGTGGATCAGCCCCAGCATTTT. This gives the protein CSVRGTGGSVDQPQHF.